The 32 T cell receptor beta chains presented below share a single source sample, sequenced in a study of post-analysis software for immune sequencing data. General observations from the study: Among five TRBV segments more frequent in patients than controls were TRBV5-6, TRBV5-1 and TRBV20-1.

What these receptors recognize is not known. Presence of unique molecular identifiers characterized the TCR beta cDNA libraries. In TCRdb, the PCR reads were re-called with MiXCR into one record per CDR3 protein. This sample has about 540,000 distinct CDR3 sequences, with approximately 34% found just once. Sequencing input: blood. The origin of the receptors is a girl between 2 and 17 years old with multiple sclerosis.

This clonotype was observed a handful of times. The chain couples TRBV20-1 to TRBJ2-3; D might be TRBD1 (7 bases). V lost 7 bases and J 5 bases, leaving 25 bases between the germline ends. The CDR3 extends over 16 amino acids. Germline CDR1 is DFQATT and CDR2 is SNEGSKA (reference sequence). The CDR3 sequence is CSGPSGQLAGGDTQYF. The CDR3 DNA reads TGCAGTGGGCCCAGCGGGCAGCTTGCAGGGGGAGATACGCAGTATTTT.

There are many counts of this clonotype. As DNA, the CDR3 is TGCAGTGCTGGGCGGACTAGCGAGCAGTTCTTC. This translates into CSAGRTSEQFF. The V and J genes are TRBV20-1 and TRBJ2-1, with 8 nucleotides matching TRBD2. The CDR3 covers 11 residues. Germline V gene lookup returns CDR1 DFQATT and CDR2 SNEGSKA (reference sequence). V trimming: 5 bases; J trimming: 10 bases; junction bases outside the gene matches: 4.

The chain carries TRBV5-1 and TRBJ2-5, with 8 bases identical to TRBD2. V shed 5 bases and J 2 bases; nucleotides not matched to a gene: 8. The germline V gene has CDR1 SGHRS and CDR2 YFSETQ. The CDR3 covers 15 residues. The chain's CDR3 is CASSYSGEQQETQYF. The CDR3 coding sequence is TGCGCCAGCAGTTATAGCGGGGAGCAACAAGAGACCCAGTACTTC.

This chain uses TRBV6-5 with TRBJ2-6; D gene ambiguous. This CDR3 comprises 16 residues. CDR1 and CDR2 from the germline V gene are MNHEY and SVGAGI. Trimming shortened V by 9 bases and J by 0 bases, and 15 bases separated the two germline ends. CDR3 region: CASADTAASGANVLTF. CDR3 bases: TGTGCCAGTGCAGACACGGCGGCCTCTGGGGCCAACGTCCTGACTTTC.

This clonotype occurred many times. The chain carries TRBV29-1 and TRBJ2-5, with no clear D. The CDR3 loop spans 13 amino acids. Trimming removed 3 bases at V and 6 bases at J, with 14 bases between. CDR1 SQVTM and CDR2 ANQGSEA come from the germline V gene. CDR3 nucleotides: TGCAGCGTTGATGGGCAGGCGGAAAAGACCCAGTACTTC. It codes for CSVDGQAEKTQYF. The full variable domain, in which reference TRBV29-1 and TRBJ2-5 provide the parts outside the CDR3, is SAVISQKPSRDICQRGTSLTIQCQVDSQVTMMFWYRQQPGQSLTLIATANQGSEATYESGFVIDKFPISRPNLTFSTLTVSNMSPEDSSIYLCSVDGQAEKTQYFGPGTRLLVL.

V is TRBV6-4 and J is TRBJ2-1, with D tentatively TRBD1 (6 bases). The V gene lost 5 bases and the J gene lost 8 bases, with 19 bases spanning the gap. The CDR3 is made up of 15 amino acids. Germline V CDR1 and CDR2: MRHNA, SNTAGT. The CDR3 is CASSLAPQGEYEQFF. The CDR3 bases are TGTGCCAGCAGTTTAGCCCCACAGGGCGAGTATGAGCAGTTCTTC.

This clonotype was observed a handful of times. V is TRBV20-1 and J is TRBJ2-5; D may be TRBD1 or TRBD2 (6 bases each). The V gene lost 3 bases and the J gene lost 3 bases, with 20 bases spanning the gap. Per the germline V gene, CDR1 is DFQATT and CDR2 is SNEGSKA (reference sequence). This CDR3 is 16 amino acids long. DNA of the CDR3: TGCAGTGCTAGTCTAGCGTCCGGGACATCTAAAGAGACCCAGTACTTC. This encodes CSASLASGTSKETQYF.

The chain is built from TRBV2 and TRBJ2-1; D may be TRBD1 or TRBD2 (5 bases each). Between the trimmed V and J ends, which lost 8 bases and 7 bases, there was a span of 21 bases. CDR3 length: 15 amino acids. Looked up from germline, CDR1 is SNHLY and CDR2 is FYNNEI. The CDR3 loop reads CASRGVMAARNEQFF. As DNA, the CDR3 is TGTGCCAGCCGGGGCGTCATGGCAGCCCGTAATGAGCAGTTCTTC.

This clonotype was detected only a few times. The J gene is TRBJ2-2, the V gene TRBV5-1; no reliable D call. CDR1 and CDR2 (germline): SGHRS, YFSETQ. This CDR3 has 16 amino acids. Trimming left V 0 bases short and J 0 bases short, with 9 bases between. This CDR3 is CASSLGVGTNTGELFF. The CDR3 DNA follows: TGCGCCAGCAGCTTGGGCGTAGGGACGAACACCGGGGAGCTGTTTTTT.

The chain uses TRBV28 and TRBJ2-7, with 8 nucleotides matching TRBD2. The J call is doubtful: the DNA matches TRBJ2-5 better. The CDR3 is 14 amino acids. The germline V gene has CDR1 MDHEN and CDR2 SYDVKM. The CDR3: CASSTAGGRETQYF. For the CDR3, the DNA is TGTGCCAGCAGTACCGCGGGGGGCAGGGAGACCCAGTACTTC.

This clonotype was observed a handful of times. The chain employs TRBV6-1 and TRBJ2-2; a weak D match, TRBD2 (5 bases). The CDR3 is 14 amino acids. Between the trimmed V and J ends, which lost 3 bases and 1 base, there was a span of 6 bases. CDR1 MNHNS and CDR2 SASEGT come from the germline V gene. Here the CDR3 reads CASSDRGNTGELFF. The CDR3 region has the DNA TGTGCCAGCAGTGACCGGGGGAACACCGGGGAGCTGTTTTTT.

The chain recombines TRBV20-1 with TRBJ1-1; the D is unclear. Germline CDR1 DFQATT, CDR2 SNEGSKA (reference sequence). CDR3 size: 13 residues. Trimming stripped 3 bases from V and 2 bases from J, with 10 bases between. The CDR3 loop reads CSARDGRNTEAFF. The CDR3 DNA is TGCAGTGCTAGGGACGGCCGAAACACTGAAGCTTTCTTT.

The rearrangement links TRBV10-3 to TRBJ1-2; D gene ambiguous. There are 16 residues in the CDR3. The germline CDR1 and CDR2 sequences are ENHRY and SYGVKD. Trimming cost V 0 bases and J 1 base, with 12 bases left between them. CDR3 sequence: CAISESSGLVNYGYTF. In DNA, the CDR3 is TGTGCCATCAGTGAGTCCTCAGGCCTAGTTAACTATGGCTACACCTTC.

This sequence joins TRBV20-1 and TRBJ2-3; D may be TRBD1 (5 bases). CDR1 is DFQATT, CDR2 SNEGSKA, per germline (reference sequence). This CDR3 has 15 amino acids. The CDR3, as DNA: TGCAGCGAGGAGATCCACAAAGGGGACACAGATACGCAGTATTTT. Translated, it gives CSEEIHKGDTDTQYF.

The chain carries TRBV12-3 or TRBV12-4 and TRBJ2-3; 12 bases are a match to TRBD1. Trimming took 6 bases from V and 4 from J; bases not matched to a gene: 2. The CDR3 loop spans 14 amino acids. The CDR3 here is CASRGTGGSDTQYF. DNA for the CDR3: TGTGCCAGCAGGGGGACAGGGGGCTCAGATACGCAGTATTTT.

The rearrangement uses TRBV6-6 and TRBJ2-1, with D unclear. This CDR3 region has 13 residues. Germline V CDR1 and CDR2: MNHNY, SVGAGI (reference sequence). With 0 bases removed from V and 7 bases from J, the gap between germline ends came to 7 bases. The CDR3 DNA sequence: TGTGCCAGCAGTTACTCGAGAGAGAATGAGCAGTTCTTC. It translates to CASSYSRENEQFF.

There are a few counts of this clonotype. The chain uses TRBV20-1 and TRBJ2-3; D call uncertain. The V gene lost 0 bases and the J gene lost 2 bases, with 12 bases spanning the gap. This CDR3 is built from 15 residues. Germline V lookup: CDR1 DFQATT, CDR2 SNEGSKA (reference sequence). DNA for the CDR3: TGCAGTGCTAGAGATAGCTCCCTGCCCACAGATACGCAGTATTTT. Residues: CSARDSSLPTDTQYF.

J is TRBJ2-3 and V is TRBV20-1, with D possibly being TRBD1 (6 bases). Trimming removed 5 bases at V and 0 bases at J, with 12 bases between. The CDR3 extends over 14 amino acids. The germline CDR1 and CDR2 sequences are DFQATT and SNEGSKA (reference sequence). The CDR3 region has the DNA TGCAGTGCTCGGAAGACAGGTAGCACAGATACGCAGTATTTT. The encoded protein is CSARKTGSTDTQYF.

On this clonotype itself: At one of its ends the junction is not consistent with the germline gene, which may arise from a read error. The chain is built from TRBV7-3 and TRBJ2-2; D is possibly TRBD2 (6 bases). There are 16 residues in the CDR3. The germline V gene encodes CDR1 SGHTA and CDR2 FQGTGA. The CDR3 protein is CASSLTPGTAGGELFF. CDR3 DNA: TGTGCCAGCAGCCTAACTCCCGGGACTGCGGGCGGGGAGCTGTTTTTT.

This clonotype was seen more than once but under ten times. This chain links TRBV14 with TRBJ1-5, with D uncertain. Trimming took off 4 bases at V and 5 bases at J, with 12 bases between the two ends. Germline CDR1 is SGHDN and CDR2 is FVKESK. The CDR3 sequence is 14 residues long. The CDR3 DNA reads TGTGCCAGCAGCCGAAGGAGGGCCGATCAGCCCCAGCATTTT. Protein product: CASSRRRADQPQHF.

Only a few counts were recorded for this clonotype. The J gene is TRBJ1-5, the V gene TRBV10-3; 7 bases line up with TRBD1. The CDR3 extends over 13 amino acids. Per germline, CDR1 ENHRY and CDR2 SYGVKD. V was clipped by 6 bases and J by 10 bases; unmatched bases: 9. This CDR3 is CAISDREGEPQHF. The CDR3 DNA follows: TGTGCCATCAGCGACAGGGAGGGGGAACCCCAGCATTTT.

Regarding this clonotype: Relative to the germline gene, one junction end is altered; a read error may explain this. V gene TRBV29-1 combines with J gene TRBJ2-3; D remains ambiguous. The CDR3 consists of 11 residues. Germline assignment: CDR1 SQVTM and CDR2 ANQGSEA. The CDR3 here is CGVLQTPTQYF. CDR3 DNA: TGCGGCGTTCTGCAGACCCCTACGCAGTATTTT.

The sample holds many counts of this clonotype. The J gene is TRBJ2-7, the V gene TRBV4-1, with 13 bases lining up with TRBD2. This CDR3 spans 14 amino acids. The germline V gene encodes CDR1 MGHRA and CDR2 YSYEKL. J was trimmed by 4 bases and V by 5 bases; bases with no gene match: 2. The DNA of the CDR3 is TGCGCCAGCAGCAGACTAGCGGGGGGATACGAGCAGTACTTC. Translating gives CASSRLAGGYEQYF.

The sample holds a few counts of this clonotype. J is TRBJ1-1 and V is TRBV27, with 9 bases lining up with TRBD1. With 5 bases clipped from V and 5 bases from J, the junction kept 12 bases outside the gene matches. This CDR3 is 16 amino acids long. Per germline, CDR1 MNHEY and CDR2 SMNVEV (reference sequence). CDR3 residues: CASSPRQGEGRTEAFF. In nucleotides, the CDR3 is TGTGCCAGCAGTCCTCGACAGGGGGAAGGAAGGACTGAAGCTTTCTTT.

This clonotype has more than one count but fewer than ten. V gene TRBV20-1 combines with J gene TRBJ2-5, with 12 positions matching TRBD2. The CDR3 contains 16 residues. J lost 1 base, V lost 5 bases, and 8 bases had no gene match. Germline V CDR1 and CDR2: DFQATT, SNEGSKA (reference sequence). DNA of the CDR3: TGCAGTGCTGCACAAGGACTAGCGGGGCGCCAAGAGACCCAGTACTTC. Encoded protein: CSAAQGLAGRQETQYF.

The chain couples TRBV3-1 to TRBJ1-2; D remains unclear. The CDR3 is 14 amino acids. V dropped 0 bases and J dropped 6 bases, with 11 bases sitting between them. CDR1 and CDR2 (germline): LGHDT, YNNKEL (reference sequence). The CDR3 bases are TGTGCCAGCAGCCAAGACTATTCCCCGGATGGCTACACCTTC. Its protein is CASSQDYSPDGYTF.

To note about this clonotype: Because it lacks the conserved phenylalanine or tryptophan at the end, this CDR3 is likely a read error. CDR3: CASSFLQGAEDTQYV. The CDR3 DNA reads TGTGCCAGCAGTTTCCTACAGGGGGCGGAGGATACGCAGTATGTT. V is TRBV28 and J is TRBJ2-3; TRBD1 matches 9 bases. The length of the CDR3 is 15 residues. The V gene's germline CDR1 is MDHEN and CDR2 SYDVKM. The V segment lost 3 bases and the J segment 6 bases; nucleotides outside the gene matches: 7.

CDR3: CASSNDGQNTEAFF. The CDR3 DNA sequence: TGCGCCAGCAGCAACGACGGACAGAACACTGAAGCTTTCTTT. The rearrangement uses TRBV5-1 and TRBJ1-1; tentatively, D is TRBD1 (5 bases). This CDR3 is 14 amino acids long. Germline V gives CDR1 SGHRS, CDR2 YFSETQ. Trimming removed 4 bases at V and 1 base at J, with 11 bases between.

The chain links TRBV10-3 to TRBJ1-5, with no clear D. CDR3 length: 19 amino acids. The V end lost 3 bases, the J end lost 0 bases, and 21 bases lay between the germline ends. CDR1 is ENHRY, CDR2 SYGVKD, per germline. In DNA, the CDR3 is TGTGCCATCAGTGACAATGCGCCTACCGGGAGGTATAGCAATCAGCCCCAGCATTTT. Translation gives CAISDNAPTGRYSNQPQHF.

The count of this clonotype is one. Given a much more abundant clone one base away, this may be a read error. The V gene is TRBV3-1, the J gene TRBJ2-5; D gene unclear. CDR3 length: 12 residues. Germline V gives CDR1 LGHDT, CDR2 YNNKEL (reference sequence). DNA for the CDR3: TGTGCCAGCAGCCATGGGTCCTACGAGCAGTGCTTC. The encoded protein is CASSHGSYEQCF.

Only a few counts were recorded for this clonotype. V gene TRBV15 combines with J gene TRBJ2-5; 10 bases match TRBD2. The CDR3 totals 18 residues. Germline-derived CDR1 and CDR2 are LNHNV and YYDKDF (reference sequence). After removal of 4 bases from V and 0 bases from J, the junction contained 11 bases not matched to a gene. The CDR3 DNA sequence: TGTGCCACCAGCACCAGCCATCTAGCGGGAGAATACCAAGAGACCCAGTACTTC. This codes for CATSTSHLAGEYQETQYF.

The chain joins TRBV5-1 to TRBJ2-1; TRBD2 agrees at 8 bases. This CDR3 has 12 residues. The ends lost 5 bases at V and 10 bases at J; junction bases unmatched: 5. Germline V gives CDR1 SGHRS, CDR2 YFSETQ. As DNA, the CDR3 is TGCGCCAGCAGGACTAGCGAAGGGGAGCAGTTCTTC. This gives the protein CASRTSEGEQFF.